Included here is one T cell receptor beta chain sequence, with context. The V gene lost 1 base and the J gene lost 1 base, with 13 bases spanning the gap. The germline V gene encodes CDR1 SGHDN and CDR2 FVKESK. This CDR3 contains 17 residues. Indicated time point: pretreatment peripheral blood. The data stem from a study of PD-L1 blockade in urothelial cancer. The wider study: Bladder-origin urothelial cancer in males covered twenty-five of 29 patients. Blood analyses occurred 3 weeks (second dose) and 6 weeks post treatment start. Individuals in the cohort had been given 0 to 3 earlier chemotherapy regimens.

Synthetic spike-ins, TCR analog templates, were added into each PCR. Sequencing was performed with immunoSEQ multiplex PCR; in TCRdb, only in-frame clones are kept and a portion is missing. The repertoire holds about 130,000 clones, approximately 84% seen once, with 2.5% to 3.5% in the top ten. This chain joins TRBV14 and TRBJ2-2, with D possibly being TRBD1 (5 bases). This receptor was identified in a man over 45 with urothelial cancer. The source material was PBMCs, sampled around atezolizumab (anti-PD-L1) treatment. CDR3 residues: CASSQGLGARNTGELFF. The CDR3, as DNA: TGTGCCAGCAGCCAAGGCTTAGGGGCGCGGAACACCGGGGAGCTGTTTTTT.